The 28 T cell receptor beta chains given below trace back to one sample, sequenced in a study of OX40 agonist ivuxolimab in advanced cancers. The method was immunoSEQ multiplex PCR; TCRdb's version includes in-frame clones alone and lacks a portion of them. The sample shows nearly 50,000 clones, 92% of them seen only once. The sequencing used CD4+ or CD8+ T cells sorted from blood, collected in a trial of the OX40 agonist ivuxolimab. The receptors were gathered from an adult with an advanced solid tumor such as melanoma, head and neck, liver or kidney cancer.

The table lists this clone with a count of one. The chain links TRBV4-1 to TRBJ1-2; TRBD1 aligns across 10 bases. Germline CDR1 reads MGHRA; CDR2 reads YSYEKL. This CDR3 has 14 residues. V lost 3 bases, J lost 3 bases, and 1 base stayed unmatched. The CDR3 DNA sequence: TGCGCCAGCAGCCAGGGGACAGGGGACTATGGCTACACCTTC. It yields the protein CASSQGTGDYGYTF.

The rearrangement links TRBV7-9 to TRBJ2-7; 7 nucleotides match TRBD1. The V and J ends lost 3 bases and 2 bases, in that order; junction bases with no gene match: 10. Germline V gene sequence: CDR1 SEHNR, CDR2 FQNEAQ (reference sequence). The CDR3 is 16 amino acids. DNA of the CDR3: TGTGCCAGCAGCTTCCCACAGGGGATTGCCACCTACGAGCAGTACTTC. Translating it yields CASSFPQGIATYEQYF.

This chain links TRBV7-9 with TRBJ2-5; either TRBD1 or TRBD2 may supply D (5 bases each). The CDR3 has 16 residues. Germline-derived CDR1 and CDR2 are SEHNR and FQNEAQ (reference sequence). The V and J ends lost 5 bases and 2 bases respectively, with 18 bases between them. The CDR3 region is CASSRPPGTSQETQYF. The CDR3 nucleotides are TGTGCCAGCAGCCGTCCCCCAGGGACGTCTCAAGAGACCCAGTACTTC.

The chain combines TRBV6-4 with TRBJ2-1, with 10 bases lining up with TRBD1. The CDR3 consists of 16 residues. The germline V gene has CDR1 MRHNA and CDR2 SNTAGT. The V gene end was trimmed by 0 bases and the J gene end by 6 bases; junction bases not matched to a gene: 5. Here the CDR3 reads CASSDSGQGGVNEQFF. The CDR3 region has the DNA TGTGCCAGCAGTGACTCCGGACAGGGGGGAGTCAATGAGCAGTTCTTC.

CDR3 amino acids: CASSSFGLLLPDTQYF. CDR3 nucleotide sequence: TGTGCCAGCAGTTCCTTCGGACTCCTCTTGCCAGATACGCAGTATTTT. J is TRBJ2-3 and V is TRBV5-5; tentative D call: TRBD2 (5 bases). Germline assignment: CDR1 SGHKS and CDR2 YYEKEE (reference sequence). With 5 bases removed from V and 4 bases from J, the gap between germline ends came to 20 bases. The CDR3 consists of 16 residues.

The chain employs TRBV19 and TRBJ2-5; D possibly corresponds to TRBD2 (6 bases). V dropped 6 bases and J dropped 7 bases, with 12 bases sitting between them. This CDR3 contains 12 residues. Germline-derived CDR1 and CDR2 are LNHDA and SQIVND (reference sequence). CDR3 sequence reads: CASSRGSGTQYF. CDR3 DNA sequence: TGTGCCAGTAGCCGGGGGTCCGGGACCCAGTACTTC.

This sequence joins TRBV4-1 and TRBJ1-5; perhaps TRBD1 as D (6 bases). The CDR3 consists of 15 residues. Germline CDR1 reads MGHRA; CDR2 reads YSYEKL. The ends were cut back, 1 base at V and 4 bases at J, with 11 bases in the middle. The CDR3 DNA reads as TGCGCCAGCAGCCAAGCGGGACAACAAAATCAGCCCCAGCATTTT. Its protein is CASSQAGQQNQPQHF.

The V gene is TRBV7-8, the J gene TRBJ1-1; 9 nucleotides agree with TRBD1. Losses at the gene ends were 5 bases for V and 2 bases for J; bases not matched to a gene: 3. Germline CDR1 SGHVS, CDR2 FQNEAQ. The CDR3 is made up of 14 amino acids. Written as DNA, the CDR3 is TGTGCCAGCAGCGAGGGACAGGGAAACACTGAAGCTTTCTTT. It specifies CASSEGQGNTEAFF.

V and J are TRBV4-1 and TRBJ1-2, with D uncertain. V lost 1 base, J lost 0 bases, and 12 bases lay in between. Germline lookup yields CDR1 MGHRA and CDR2 YSYEKL. The CDR3 is 16 amino acids. CDR3 sequence (DNA): TGCGCCAGCAGCCAAGTTTCAGCAACGACTAACTATGGCTACACCTTC. It specifies CASSQVSATTNYGYTF.

The chain is built from TRBV5-6 and TRBJ2-7; no clear D. CDR3 size: 14 residues. V lost 4 bases and J lost 2, with 13 bases in between. Germline assignment: CDR1 SGHDT and CDR2 YYEEEE. CDR3 nucleotide sequence: TGTGCCAGCAGCCAGATTGCGGTAACCTACGAGCAGTACGTC. It is translated as CASSQIAVTYEQYV.

The genes are TRBV7-9 and TRBJ2-3; the D is unclear. Germline V lookup: CDR1 SEHNR, CDR2 FQNEAQ (reference sequence). V was trimmed by 1 base and J by 2 bases, leaving 19 bases between them. The CDR3 is 18 residues long. CDR3 residues: CASSLVGITETPTDTQYF. In DNA form, the CDR3 reads TGTGCCAGCAGCTTAGTTGGGATTACAGAAACTCCCACAGATACGCAGTATTTT.

The V call is TRBV11-1, the J call TRBJ2-6; D uncertain. CDR3 length: 14 residues. Germline CDR1 SGHAT, CDR2 FQDESV (reference sequence). Trimming removed 5 bases at V and 1 base at J, with 6 bases between. This chain's CDR3 is CASSRVSGANVLTF. The DNA for the CDR3 is TGTGCCAGCAGCAGGGTTTCTGGGGCCAACGTCCTGACTTTC.

V is TRBV7-6 and J is TRBJ1-1, with a possible D match to TRBD1 (5 bases). This CDR3 contains 15 residues. Germline CDR1 is SGHVS and CDR2 is FNYEAQ. Trimming left V 2 bases short and J 6 bases short, with 16 bases between. This CDR3 is CASSLSGRVSSEAFF. For the CDR3, the DNA is TGTGCCAGCAGCTTAAGCGGCAGGGTTAGTTCTGAAGCTTTCTTT.

The chain combines TRBV4-1 with TRBJ1-6; D perhaps matches TRBD1 (5 bases). In germline, CDR1 is MGHRA, CDR2 YSYEKL. This CDR3 region has 13 residues. V lost 3 bases, J lost 9 bases, and 9 bases lay in between. CDR3 in DNA: TGCGCCAGCAGCCAGGAAGGGGTTTCACCCCTCCACTTT. Amino acid sequence: CASSQEGVSPLHF.

The chain carries TRBV6-5 and TRBJ2-7; possibly TRBD2 for D (5 bases). CDR1 MNHEY and CDR2 SVGAGI come from the germline V gene. V lost 5 bases, J lost 3 bases, and 17 bases lay in between. There are 15 residues in the CDR3. The DNA of the CDR3 is TGTGCCAGCAGTCAACCCCTAGCCGGTTACTACGAGCAGTACTTC. This gives the protein CASSQPLAGYYEQYF.

CDR3: CASSSPPIGATSTDTQYF. The CDR3 region has the DNA TGTGCCAGCAGTTCCCCTCCCATAGGGGCCACCAGCACAGATACGCAGTATTTT. This chain connects TRBV27 to TRBJ2-3; weak D call: TRBD1 (5 bases). The CDR3 loop spans 18 amino acids. The V end was cut by 4 bases, the J end by 0 bases, with 20 bases between. Germline CDR1 is MNHEY and CDR2 is SMNVEV (reference sequence).

The chain links TRBV7-8 to TRBJ1-2; no definite D call. Deletions cut 1 base from V and 8 bases from J, with 11 bases between. The CDR3 sequence is 13 residues long. Germline CDR1 reads SGHVS; CDR2 reads FQNEAQ. CDR3 loop: CASSLGHPGGYTF. CDR3 in DNA: TGTGCCAGCAGCTTAGGGCACCCGGGGGGCTACACCTTC.

The V call is TRBV21-1, the J call TRBJ2-3; the table's D gene call, TRBD2, was not cross checked with the DNA. TRBV21-1 constitutes a pseudogene. CDR3 length: 15 amino acids. CDR3 region: CASTNQWGLGDTQYF. The CDR3 bases are TGTGCCAGCACCAACCAGTGGGGACTCGGAGATACGCAGTATTTT.

The V gene is TRBV4-1, the J gene TRBJ1-4; possible D gene TRBD1, 5 bases. The CDR3 covers 16 residues. V gave up 0 bases and J gave up 2 bases, with 10 bases separating them. Germline V gene sequence: CDR1 MGHRA, CDR2 YSYEKL. CDR3 in DNA: TGCGCCAGCAGCCAAGAAAGGTGGGGGACTAATGAAAAACTGTTTTTT. Encoded protein: CASSQERWGTNEKLFF.

The chain uses TRBV28 and TRBJ2-1; 11 nucleotides line up with TRBD2. The V and J ends lost 5 bases and 3 bases, in that order; junction bases with no gene match: 3. Germline-derived CDR1 and CDR2 are MDHEN and SYDVKM. The CDR3 length is 15 residues. The CDR3 here is CASSLAGGSYNEQFF. In DNA form, the CDR3 reads TGTGCCAGCAGTCTAGCGGGGGGAAGCTACAATGAGCAGTTCTTC.

The chain joins TRBV27 to TRBJ2-3; 13 bases fit TRBD2. Germline V CDR1 and CDR2: MNHEY, SMNVEV (reference sequence). V lost 4 bases and J lost 5; bases outside the gene matches: 9. The CDR3 extends over 17 amino acids. The CDR3 loop reads CASSSTGTSGVGDTQYF. For the CDR3, the DNA is TGTGCCAGCAGTTCCACTGGGACTAGCGGGGTCGGAGATACGCAGTATTTT.

The CDR3 region has the DNA TGTGCCAGCAGTTTAGTTTCAGGGGGACGGAATCAGCCCCAGCATTTT. Protein: CASSLVSGGRNQPQHF. The V call is TRBV28, the J call TRBJ1-5; 7 bases are a match to TRBD1. The germline V gene encodes CDR1 MDHEN and CDR2 SYDVKM. This CDR3 region has 16 residues. V dropped 2 bases and J dropped 4; count of bases not matched to a gene: 8.

The chain combines TRBV16 with TRBJ1-1; no firm D call. Germline CDR1 and CDR2: KGHSY and FQNENV. The ends were cut back, 4 bases at V and 1 base at J, with 10 bases in the middle. The CDR3 has 14 amino acids. As DNA, the CDR3 is TGTGCCAGCAGCCCTTACGATGGGAACACTGAAGCTTTCTTT. It translates to CASSPYDGNTEAFF.

The chain couples TRBV18 to TRBJ1-4, with D maybe TRBD1 (5 bases). CDR1 is KGHSH and CDR2 is LQKENI in the germline V gene. The V and J ends lost 3 bases and 7 bases respectively, with 18 bases between them. CDR3 length: 16 amino acids. CDR3 protein: CASSPVTGSKGEKLFF. CDR3 in DNA: TGTGCCAGCTCACCGGTTACAGGATCAAAGGGTGAAAAACTGTTTTTT.

The gene calls are TRBV27 and TRBJ1-5, with D hard to call. Per the germline V gene, CDR1 is MNHEY and CDR2 is SMNVEV (reference sequence). The CDR3 has 15 amino acids. Trimming cost V 4 bases and J 4 bases, with 14 bases left between them. The CDR3 here is CASSCCGVGNQPQHF. CDR3 bases: TGTGCCAGCAGTTGTTGCGGGGTTGGTAATCAGCCCCAGCATTTT.

This CDR3 reads CASSLTSESTDTQYF. As DNA, the CDR3 is TGTGCCAGCAGCCTAACTAGCGAGAGCACAGATACGCAGTATTTT. The gene calls are TRBV6-4 and TRBJ2-3, with 7 nucleotides matching TRBD2. CDR1 is MRHNA, CDR2 SNTAGT, per germline. CDR3 size: 15 residues. V dropped 6 bases and J dropped 0; count of bases not matched to a gene: 6.

This clone showed up just once. The genes are TRBV19 and TRBJ1-2, with a tentative D call TRBD1 (5 bases). Trimming pared 5 bases from V and 7 bases from J, leaving 11 bases between. From germline, CDR1 is LNHDA and CDR2 SQIVND (reference sequence). The CDR3 covers 12 residues. The CDR3 is CASSLGAAGYTF. The CDR3 DNA reads as TGTGCCAGTAGTCTCGGGGCGGCTGGCTACACCTTC.

This clone was seen once. This rearrangement joins TRBV11-2 to TRBJ2-7, with TRBD1 identical over 7 bases. Per the germline V gene, CDR1 is SGHAT and CDR2 is FQNNGV. The CDR3 consists of 14 residues. The ends lost 5 bases at V and 4 bases at J; junction bases unmatched: 8. The DNA of the CDR3 is TGTGCCAGCAGCCCGAACAGGGGTTATTACGAGCAGTACGTC. Translating gives CASSPNRGYYEQYV.